The TCR beta chain described here comes from a study of blood T cell repertoires in COVID-19. Across the whole study: The United States, Italy and Spain provided the acute and convalescent COVID-19 samples.

The method was immunoSEQ multiplex PCR; TCRdb's version includes in-frame clones alone and lacks a portion of them. The sample consists of hundreds of thousands of clones, around 90% of them appearing once. CDR3 length: 14 amino acids. Per germline, CDR1 SNHLY and CDR2 FYNNEI. With 7 bases removed from V and 3 bases from J, the gap between germline ends came to 16 bases. The TCR comes from a woman in her twenties or thirties with acute COVID-19. Material: PBMCs or T cells enriched from blood (not recorded which). The chain links TRBV2 to TRBJ2-7; D not certain. The CDR3 region has the DNA TGTGCCAGCATGGTAGGAGCCCCAGTCTACGAGCAGTACTTC. Its protein product is CASMVGAPVYEQYF.